The sequence of this T cell receptor beta chain was determined in a study of cytomegalovirus exposure and HLA in healthy donors (dated by TCRdb to the late 2010s). For the wider study: A later analysis indicated that the roughly 120 validation repertoires were generated on the platform also employed for the 700 or so repertoires of the first cohort. The study was designed to test whether signatures of past pathogen exposure could be identified by cataloging public T cell receptors. In addition to the first cohort of 666 subjects, a separate validation cohort of approximately 130 different subjects was used. To predict cytomegalovirus infection status, the study combined high-throughput TCR immunosequencing, statistical association of individual TCRs with disease status, and machine learning.

The method was the immunoSEQ multiplex PCR assay. Turning to the authors' computational methods: A statistical classification framework was developed to diagnose cytomegalovirus status using the catalog of TCR beta chain sequences. Sourced from immuneACCESS, this table was stored by TCRdb with only in-frame sequences that have V and J called. A share of the clones is absent; for the studies checked, an unresolved V gene accounts for under half, and the remainder has no known explanation. V and J calls and clone size come straight from that table; D and trimming were deduced from the DNA. For this sample the table gives 150,000 to 200,000 clones, of which approximately 86% were detected only once. 2% to 3% of the sample lies in the top ten. Germline trimming: 3 bases from V, 5 bases from J; junction bases outside gene matches: 16. From the germline V gene, CDR1 is KGHSH and CDR2 is LQKENI. The CDR3, cysteine through phenylalanine, is 17 amino acids long. Of the read, only the CDR3 DNA is kept; its 51 bases are in frame from base 1.

Note on this clone: Its recognized antigen is unknown. Base qualities are not at hand, and no much larger clone is one base apart.

Separate from the approximately 670-subject first cohort, the validation cohort of over 90 subjects was the group to which the donors belonged. The investigation overall reported the following: In vitro tests confirmed that three of the cytomegalovirus-associated TCR beta chains recognize cytomegalovirus antigens. All 120 or so repertoires were used to score co-occurrence in the validation cohort in a later analysis, because that analysis had no HLA typing for the cohort. A later analysis found that TCRs clustered in the first cohort also tended to co-occur in the roughly 120 validation repertoires, with 94% of cluster scores above 0. While some public TCRs were present in many individuals, most TCR sequences turned up only very rarely across donors. The authors suggested that the approach could potentially be generalized to other disease states and immunological phenotypes. The study listed 164 TCR beta chains as associated with cytomegalovirus. The classifier was reported to diagnose cytomegalovirus status with high specificity and sensitivity in both the original and validation cohorts.

The source material was PBMCs. The origin of this receptor is a man between 18 and 35 years old in good health and CMV-seropositive. Rearrangement joined TRBV18 to TRBJ2-7, with 7 bases aligning to TRBD2. The nucleotides are TGTGCCAGCTCACCGCCCTTATCGGGGGAGGGGATCGACGAGCAGTACTTC. Its translation reads: CASSPPLSGEGIDEQYF.